The 7 T cell receptor beta chains below were found in one sample sequenced in a study of shared clonotypes between healthy human individuals. Method: immunoSEQ multiplex PCR; TCRdb's copy keeps in-frame clones and lacks some. The sample contains about 2.3 million clones, 93% of which appear only once. The sequencing sample was made of naive CD4+ T cells from PBMCs. The subset here: CD45RA+ positively selected. These receptor sequences come from a man between 18 and 35 years old in good health. Some clones in this sample may be carry-over from other donors' samples.

This clone was counted a few times. Within the sample, other DNA sequences also encode this same CDR3. The chain combines TRBV5-1 with TRBJ2-2, with a possible D match to TRBD1 (5 bases). Per the germline V gene, CDR1 is SGHRS and CDR2 is YFSETQ. The CDR3 covers 16 residues. V was pared by 1 base and J by 1 base, with 11 bases between. DNA of the CDR3: TGCGCCAGCAGCTTGAGGGGCCAGGGGAACACCGGGGAGCTGTTTTTT. Translation gives CASSLRGQGNTGELFF.

J is TRBJ1-2 and V is TRBV29-1; D possibly corresponds to TRBD1 (6 bases). The CDR3 extends over 13 amino acids. CDR1 is SQVTM and CDR2 is ANQGSEA in the germline V gene. The germline V and J ends were trimmed by 1 base and 5 bases, with 11 bases remaining between them. The CDR3 protein is CSVEAGRGYGYTF. In DNA form, the CDR3 reads TGCAGCGTTGAAGCGGGCAGGGGTTATGGCTACACCTTC.

Notes on this clone: A read error may account for a junction end that differs from germline. The J gene is TRBJ2-7, the V gene TRBV10-2, with 10 bases fitting TRBD1. Germline V gene data show CDR1 as WSHSY and CDR2 as SAAADI. The CDR3 is made up of 11 amino acids. The DNA for the CDR3 is TGCGCCAGCAGCGCGGGACAGGGGCCCTTCTTC. Translation gives CASSAGQGPFF.

Comment on this clone: This specimen includes other DNA sequences encoding the same CDR3. J is TRBJ1-5 and V is TRBV2; unclear D gene. V was cut by 5 bases and J by 7 bases, with 6 bases left in between. The CDR3 spans 11 residues. CDR1 SNHLY and CDR2 FYNNEI come from the germline V gene. In DNA, the CDR3 is TGTGCCAGCAGTTTGGGGCAGCCCCAGCATTTT. Amino acid sequence: CASSLGQPQHF.

The rearrangement uses TRBV6-5 and TRBJ2-5; TRBD1 aligns across 8 bases. V lost 3 bases and J lost 2; bases outside the gene matches: 2. The germline gives CDR1 MNHEY, CDR2 SVGAGI. The CDR3 extends over 14 amino acids. The CDR3: CASSYGDRQETQYF. DNA for the CDR3: TGTGCCAGCAGTTATGGGGACAGGCAAGAGACCCAGTACTTC.

This chain joins TRBV10-1 and TRBJ2-7, with 9 bases matching TRBD2. This CDR3 spans 14 amino acids. V lost 5 bases to trimming and J lost 7 bases; unmatched junction nucleotides: 9. Germline V lookup: CDR1 WNHNN, CDR2 SYGVQD (reference sequence). Here the CDR3 reads CASSLAGASEEQYF. The CDR3 bases are TGCGCCAGCAGTTTAGCGGGAGCCTCCGAAGAGCAGTACTTC.

The J gene is TRBJ2-5, the V gene TRBV2, with 7 bases fitting TRBD2. With V trimmed by 5 bases and J by 2 bases, 11 bases remained unmatched. The CDR3 spans 16 residues. The V gene's germline CDR1 is SNHLY and CDR2 FYNNEI. The CDR3: CASSLARLAGQETQYF. The CDR3, as DNA: TGTGCCAGCAGTCTAGCTAGACTAGCTGGTCAAGAGACCCAGTACTTC.